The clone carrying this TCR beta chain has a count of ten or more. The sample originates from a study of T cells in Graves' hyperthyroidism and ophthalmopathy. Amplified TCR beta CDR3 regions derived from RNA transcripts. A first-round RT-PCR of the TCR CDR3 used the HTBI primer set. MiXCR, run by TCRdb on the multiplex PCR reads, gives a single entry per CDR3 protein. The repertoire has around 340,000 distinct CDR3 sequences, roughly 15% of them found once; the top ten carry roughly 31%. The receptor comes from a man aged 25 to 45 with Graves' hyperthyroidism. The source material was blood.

DNA of the CDR3: TGTGCCAGCAGGTCTACAGGGGAAACTGAAGCTTTCTTT. Translation: CASRSTGETEAFF. The genes are TRBV14 and TRBJ1-1; TRBD1 matches 7 bases. The CDR3 has 13 residues. Germline V gene lookup returns CDR1 SGHDN and CDR2 FVKESK. With V trimmed by 6 bases and J by 5 bases, 6 bases remained unmatched.